Listed here are 17 T cell receptor beta chains from one sample, sequenced in a study of blood T cell repertoires in COVID-19. The table came from immunoSEQ multiplex PCR; TCRdb's copy has only in-frame clones and leaves some out. The sample shows under 300,000 clones, roughly 87% of them seen only once. The sequenced material came from peripheral blood. These receptors came from a woman between 35 and 50 years old who had recovered from COVID-19.

V usage is TRBV20-1 and J usage is TRBJ2-1, with a tentative D call TRBD2 (5 bases). The V gene lost 6 bases and the J gene lost 9 bases, with 6 bases spanning the gap. The CDR3 runs 9 residues. Germline CDR1 is DFQATT and CDR2 is SNEGSKA (reference sequence). The CDR3 bases are TGCAGTGCGGGGAGTGAGCAGTTCTTC. Its translation is CSAGSEQFF.

The V gene is TRBV30, the J gene TRBJ2-3; possibly TRBD2 for D (6 bases). V gave up 0 bases and J gave up 4 bases, with 11 bases separating them. Per the germline V gene, CDR1 is GTSNPN and CDR2 is SVGIG (reference sequence). The CDR3 is made up of 14 amino acids. In DNA, the CDR3 is TGTGCCTGGAGTGTTTTGGGGGGTGCAGATACGCAGTATTTT. It encodes CAWSVLGGADTQYF.

The chain is built from TRBV11-2 and TRBJ2-7; D gene ambiguous. CDR1 is SGHAT, CDR2 FQNNGV, per germline. Trimming shortened V by 1 base and J by 5 bases, and 3 bases separated the two germline ends. The CDR3 has 11 amino acids. The CDR3 sequence: CASSLVDEQYF. CDR3 in DNA: TGTGCCAGCAGCTTAGTCGACGAGCAGTACTTC.

The genes are TRBV19 and TRBJ2-6; 11 bases are a match to TRBD1. V lost 6 bases, J lost 2 bases, and 3 bases stayed unmatched. CDR1 is LNHDA and CDR2 is SQIVND in the germline V gene (reference sequence). The CDR3 contains 16 residues. The CDR3 coding sequence is TGTGCCAGTAGGAGGGGACAGGGGGCTGGGGCCAACGTCCTGACTTTC. Its translation: CASRRGQGAGANVLTF. Variable domain in full (rest from reference TRBV19 and TRBJ2-6): DGGITQSPKYLFRKEGQNVTLSCEQNLNHDAMYWYRQDPGQGLRLIYYSQIVNDFQKGDIAEGYSVSREKKESFPLTVTSAQKNPTAFYLCASRRGQGAGANVLTFGAGSRLTVL.

The V and J genes are TRBV9 and TRBJ2-7, with TRBD2 matching over 8 bases. Germline CDR1 SGDLS, CDR2 YYNGEE. V trimming: 0 bases; J trimming: 3 bases; junction bases outside the gene matches: 8. The CDR3 runs 16 residues. The chain's CDR3 is CASSVDSGGSLYEQYF. CDR3 bases: TGTGCCAGCAGCGTAGACAGCGGGGGTTCCCTCTACGAGCAGTACTTC.

The chain recombines TRBV29-1 with TRBJ2-1, with 7 bases aligning to TRBD1. The CDR3 extends over 14 amino acids. With V trimmed by 5 bases and J by 2 bases, 6 bases remained unmatched. Germline V gene sequence: CDR1 SQVTM, CDR2 ANQGSEA. The CDR3 bases are TGCAGCGTTTGTGGCCAGGGGGCCTACAATGAGCAGTTCTTC. Translated: CSVCGQGAYNEQFF.

The V call is TRBV5-4, the J call TRBJ2-2; the match to TRBD2 covers 10 bases. Germline V gene lookup returns CDR1 SGHNT and CDR2 YYREEE (reference sequence). This CDR3 is built from 17 residues. V trimming: 1 base; J trimming: 4 bases; junction bases outside the gene matches: 7. The chain's CDR3 is CASSLRASGSITGELFF. The CDR3 bases are TGTGCCAGCAGCTTGCGGGCTAGCGGGAGTATCACCGGGGAGCTGTTTTTT.

The chain couples TRBV27 to TRBJ1-2; D is possibly TRBD1 (5 bases). The CDR3 runs to 14 residues. Germline V CDR1 and CDR2: MNHEY, SMNVEV (reference sequence). V was trimmed by 3 bases and J by 6 bases, leaving 14 bases between them. This chain's CDR3 is CASSFSGRENGYTF. As DNA, the CDR3 is TGTGCCAGCAGTTTTTCAGGGAGGGAAAATGGCTACACCTTC.

The chain couples TRBV24-1 to TRBJ1-2; 7 bases map to TRBD1. J lost 3 bases, V lost 3 bases, and 3 bases had no gene match. The CDR3 is 14 residues long. Germline CDR1 reads KGHDR; CDR2 reads SFDVKD. Here the CDR3 reads CATSDTGVDYGYTF. The CDR3, as DNA: TGTGCCACCAGTGATACAGGGGTTGACTATGGCTACACCTTC.

The genes are TRBV24-1 and TRBJ2-1, with 7 bases identical to TRBD2. V shed 3 bases, J shed 3 bases, and the junction held 4 bases outside the gene matches. CDR1 is KGHDR, CDR2 SFDVKD, per germline. The CDR3 totals 15 residues. Here the CDR3 DNA reads TGTGCCACCAGTGATCGCGGGACTAACTACAATGAGCAGTTCTTC. It yields the protein CATSDRGTNYNEQFF.

This clone was recorded once. This chain links TRBV5-6 with TRBJ2-7; TRBD2 aligns across 8 bases. This CDR3 comprises 16 residues. The junction had 12 bases not matched to a gene; V was cut back by 4 bases and J by 3 bases. Germline-derived CDR1 and CDR2 are SGHDT and YYEEEE. The CDR3 DNA reads as TGTGCCAGCAGCCCATTTTCCGGGACTAGTCTCTACGAGCAGTACTTC. It codes for CASSPFSGTSLYEQYF. The full variable domain, rest sourced from reference TRBV5-6 and TRBJ2-7, is DAGVTQSPTHLIKTRGQQVTLRCSPKSGHDTVSWYQQALGQGPQFIFQYYEEEERQRGNFPDRFSGHQFPNYSSELNVNALLLGDSALYLCASSPFSGTSLYEQYFGPGTRLTVT.

The rearrangement uses TRBV29-1 and TRBJ2-7; a possible D gene is TRBD2 (5 bases). The CDR3 runs 13 residues. Germline V gene data show CDR1 as SQVTM and CDR2 as ANQGSEA. V gave up 6 bases and J gave up 5 bases, with 17 bases separating them. The CDR3 loop is CSVAPRGSDEQYV. CDR3 DNA sequence: TGCAGCGTGGCCCCGAGAGGGAGCGACGAGCAGTACGTC.

The chain joins TRBV5-8 to TRBJ1-2; D may be TRBD1 (6 bases). Germline CDR1 and CDR2: SGHTS and YDEGEE. The CDR3 is 13 amino acids. V was trimmed by 4 bases and J by 3 bases, leaving 10 bases between them. CDR3 region: CASSPAGDYGYTF. As DNA, the CDR3 is TGTGCCAGCAGCCCCGCAGGGGACTATGGCTACACCTTC.

CDR3: CAISQGSNYGYTF. CDR3 DNA sequence: TGTGCCATCAGTCAGGGGTCTAACTATGGCTACACCTTC. The chain recombines TRBV10-3 with TRBJ1-2; D perhaps matches TRBD1 (6 bases). V shed 5 bases and J shed 0 bases, with 7 bases lying between them. CDR1 and CDR2 from the germline V gene are ENHRY and SYGVKD. The CDR3 sequence is 13 residues long.

Written as DNA, the CDR3 is TGTGCCAGCAGTGAAGGGGCCCGGAGACAGGGGGAGACCCAGTACTTC. Protein: CASSEGARRQGETQYF. This chain links TRBV6-1 with TRBJ2-5, with 8 nucleotides matching TRBD1. The CDR3 runs 16 residues. With 1 base clipped from V and 5 bases from J, the junction kept 9 bases outside the gene matches. Germline CDR1 reads MNHNS; CDR2 reads SASEGT.

The count of this clone is one. V and J are TRBV5-6 and TRBJ2-5; D not certain. The CDR3 is made up of 13 amino acids. V was clipped by 4 bases and J by 5 bases, with 12 bases between them. Per the germline V gene, CDR1 is SGHDT and CDR2 is YYEEEE. The DNA of the CDR3 is TGTGCCAGCAGCCTGCTCTCCCAGGAGACCCAGTACTTC. Its protein is CASSLLSQETQYF.

The chain combines TRBV6-5 with TRBJ1-1; the D gene is possibly TRBD1 (6 bases). V lost 3 bases and J 0 bases, leaving 11 bases between the germline ends. CDR3 size: 15 residues. The germline CDR1 and CDR2 sequences are MNHEY and SVGAGI. The CDR3 spells CASSYGGAMNTEAFF. In DNA, the CDR3 is TGTGCCAGCAGTTATGGGGGGGCGATGAACACTGAAGCTTTCTTT.